The 18 T cell receptor beta chains in this list originate from one sample, sequenced in a study of blood T cell repertoires in COVID-19 (dated by TCRdb to 2020 to 2022). Libraries came from the immunoSEQ multiplex PCR assay. In its TCRdb copy, this immuneACCESS table keeps in-frame sequences only and misses some clones. Where compared with another copy, unresolved V genes explain less than half of these, and the others have no known cause. This sample lists 430,000 or so clones; around nine tenths were detected once. The top ten constitute roughly 0.84% of the sample. Material: peripheral blood. The receptors here all came from a man between 18 and 29 years old with COVID-19, enrolled during active disease.

This rearrangement joins TRBV7-8 to TRBJ1-5, with 10 bases that match TRBD1. V lost 5 bases and J lost 4; bases outside the gene matches: 5. Germline V gene data show CDR1 as SGHVS and CDR2 as FQNEAQ. This CDR3 spans 15 amino acids. The CDR3 loop reads CASSQGTGDNQPQHF. DNA of the CDR3: TGTGCCAGCAGCCAGGGGACAGGGGATAATCAGCCCCAGCATTTT.

This chain links TRBV7-9 with TRBJ1-1, with 9 nucleotides matching TRBD1. The J segment lost 4 bases and the V segment lost 4 bases, leaving 10 bases of the junction unmatched. Germline CDR1 SEHNR, CDR2 FQNEAQ (reference sequence). The CDR3 is 16 residues long. The CDR3 DNA is TGTGCCAGCAGCTCCCCTACAGGGGGCAGGGGCACTGAAGCTTTCTTT. Protein product: CASSSPTGGRGTEAFF.

The CDR3 DNA sequence: TGTGCCAGCAGCGGGACAGGGGTCGATACGCAGTATTTT. Its translation: CASSGTGVDTQYF. The chain carries TRBV27 and TRBJ2-3; 10 positions agree with TRBD1. Germline V gene data show CDR1 as MNHEY and CDR2 as SMNVEV (reference sequence). The length of the CDR3 is 13 residues. With V trimmed by 6 bases and J by 6 bases, 3 bases remained unmatched.

The rearrangement links TRBV11-2 to TRBJ1-3; D is undetermined. Trimming took 2 bases from V and 12 from J, leaving 11 bases between them. Germline V gene data show CDR1 as SGHAT and CDR2 as FQNNGV. CDR3 length: 12 residues. The CDR3 DNA reads as TGTGCCAGCAGCTTAAATGCCTACCTCATATATTTT. The encoded protein is CASSLNAYLIYF.

The V gene is TRBV2, the J gene TRBJ2-3, with a tentative D call TRBD2 (6 bases). V was clipped by 5 bases and J by 2 bases, with 8 bases between them. CDR3 length: 13 residues. The germline V gene has CDR1 SNHLY and CDR2 FYNNEI. CDR3 coding DNA: TGTGCCAGCAGTAGGGACTTCACAGATACGCAGTATTTT. Translation gives CASSRDFTDTQYF.

The rearrangement links TRBV28 to TRBJ1-2; D is unresolved. The germline CDR1 and CDR2 sequences are MDHEN and SYDVKM. The CDR3 loop spans 14 amino acids. Trimming left V 5 bases short and J 5 bases short, with 15 bases between. CDR3 nucleotides: TGTGCCAGCAGTCCACCCGGAGTCCCTTATGGCTACACCTTC. It translates to CASSPPGVPYGYTF.

The chain couples TRBV7-2 to TRBJ2-7; 12 bases align to TRBD2. The V gene end was trimmed by 1 base and the J gene end by 6 bases; junction bases not matched to a gene: 1. CDR1 is SGHTA and CDR2 is FQGNSA in the germline V gene. This CDR3 spans 14 amino acids. The DNA of the CDR3 is TGTGCCAGCAGCTTAGGACTAGCGGGAGCCGAGCAGTACTTC. This translates into CASSLGLAGAEQYF.

V gene TRBV28 combines with J gene TRBJ2-4; 7 bases match TRBD1. The CDR3 sequence is 17 residues long. Germline V gives CDR1 MDHEN, CDR2 SYDVKM. V lost 6 bases to trimming and J lost 3 bases; unmatched junction nucleotides: 14. CDR3 coding DNA: TGTGCCAGCAGCAGCCTGGACAGGCTAAACTTCAAAAACATTCAGTACTTC. It yields the protein CASSSLDRLNFKNIQYF. Combining the CDR3 with reference TRBV28 and TRBJ2-4 gives the whole variable domain DVKVTQSSRYLVKRTGEKVFLECVQDMDHENMFWYRQDPGLGLRLIYFSYDVKMKEKGDIPEGYSVSREKKERFSLILESASTNQTSMYLCASSSLDRLNFKNIQYFGAGTRLSVL.

The J gene is TRBJ2-1, the V gene TRBV5-6, with D possibly matching TRBD1 (6 bases). CDR1 is SGHDT, CDR2 YYEEEE, per germline. The germline V and J ends were trimmed by 6 bases and 8 bases, with 21 bases remaining between them. There are 15 residues in the CDR3. The CDR3 here is CASTSRWGLLDEQFF. The CDR3 region has the DNA TGTGCCAGCACCTCCAGGTGGGGGCTCTTAGATGAGCAGTTCTTC.

This clone has a handful of counts. This chain uses TRBV10-1 with TRBJ2-1, with TRBD2 matching over 11 bases. CDR3 size: 17 residues. Trimming took 3 bases from V and 3 from J; bases not matched to a gene: 7. The germline V gene has CDR1 WNHNN and CDR2 SYGVQD (reference sequence). CDR3 loop: CASSDVGLAEFYNEQFF. CDR3 DNA sequence: TGCGCCAGCAGTGATGTGGGACTAGCGGAGTTCTACAATGAGCAGTTCTTC.

This sequence joins TRBV9 and TRBJ1-4, with D possibly being TRBD1 (5 bases). V was clipped by 3 bases and J by 12 bases, with 15 bases between them. Germline V gives CDR1 SGDLS, CDR2 YYNGEE. There are 13 residues in the CDR3. CDR3 DNA: TGTGCCAGCAGCGCCCGGGACTTTAATCAACTGTTTTTT. Its translation is CASSARDFNQLFF. Looking up the rest from reference TRBV9 and TRBJ1-4 gives the full variable domain: DSGVTQTPKHLITATGQRVTLRCSPRSGDLSVYWYQQSLDQGLQFLIQYYNGEERAKGNILERFSAQQFPDLHSELNLSSLELGDSALYFCASSARDFNQLFFGSGTQLSVL.

The J gene is TRBJ2-3, the V gene TRBV29-1; D may be TRBD1 (6 bases). The CDR3 runs to 13 residues. The germline V and J ends were trimmed by 6 bases and 5 bases, with 15 bases remaining between them. Germline loops: CDR1 SQVTM, CDR2 ANQGSEA. CDR3 region: CSVNGLGGDTQYF. CDR3 bases: TGCAGCGTGAATGGGTTAGGGGGAGATACGCAGTATTTT.

The rearrangement uses TRBV7-6 and TRBJ2-3; 10 nucleotides align to TRBD2. After removal of 5 bases from V and 1 base from J, the junction contained 6 bases not matched to a gene. Germline V gene sequence: CDR1 SGHVS, CDR2 FNYEAQ. This CDR3 has 16 amino acids. The CDR3 bases are TGTGCCAGCAGCCACAGGACTAGCGGCGGCACAGATACGCAGTATTTT. Protein: CASSHRTSGGTDTQYF.

The genes are TRBV2 and TRBJ2-3; TRBD2 matches at 9 bases. V lost 4 bases and J lost 5; bases outside the gene matches: 10. This CDR3 is built from 16 residues. CDR1 SNHLY and CDR2 FYNNEI come from the germline V gene. CDR3 sequence: CASSVIAGELEDTQYF. CDR3 nucleotide sequence: TGTGCCAGCAGTGTAATAGCGGGAGAGCTTGAAGATACGCAGTATTTT.

This rearrangement joins TRBV30 to TRBJ2-7; 10 nucleotides agree with TRBD1. Germline-derived CDR1 and CDR2 are GTSNPN and SVGIG (reference sequence). The trim removed 4 bases at V and 4 bases at J, leaving 7 bases unmatched. The CDR3 sequence is 14 residues long. This CDR3 is CAWNHGQGGYEQYF. CDR3 sequence (DNA): TGTGCCTGGAACCACGGACAGGGGGGTTACGAGCAGTACTTC.

This clone has a handful of counts. The chain has TRBV5-1 and TRBJ2-3, with 8 nucleotides matching TRBD2. The CDR3 covers 15 residues. Germline lookup yields CDR1 SGHRS and CDR2 YFSETQ. V lost 5 bases to trimming and J lost 5 bases; unmatched junction nucleotides: 10. In DNA form, the CDR3 reads TGCGCCAGCAGTTCAACGGGAGGGGGACTAGATACGCAGTATTTT. Its translation is CASSSTGGGLDTQYF.

The J gene is TRBJ2-1, the V gene TRBV11-3; 11 positions match TRBD2. This CDR3 has 15 residues. The germline gives CDR1 SGHNT, CDR2 YENEEA. V lost 5 bases, J lost 5 bases, and 5 bases stayed unmatched. The CDR3 region is CASSPGLAADNEQFF. CDR3 in DNA: TGTGCCAGCAGCCCGGGACTAGCGGCCGACAATGAGCAGTTCTTC.

This clone was recorded only once. This chain joins TRBV7-9 and TRBJ2-3; D is perhaps TRBD1 (6 bases). Germline CDR1 and CDR2: SEHNR and FQNEAQ (reference sequence). The CDR3 runs 15 residues. The V end was cut by 5 bases, the J end by 5 bases, with 17 bases between. DNA of the CDR3: TGTGCCAGCAGCCATACAGCGCCCAGGGGAGATACGCAGTATTTT. Protein sequence: CASSHTAPRGDTQYF.